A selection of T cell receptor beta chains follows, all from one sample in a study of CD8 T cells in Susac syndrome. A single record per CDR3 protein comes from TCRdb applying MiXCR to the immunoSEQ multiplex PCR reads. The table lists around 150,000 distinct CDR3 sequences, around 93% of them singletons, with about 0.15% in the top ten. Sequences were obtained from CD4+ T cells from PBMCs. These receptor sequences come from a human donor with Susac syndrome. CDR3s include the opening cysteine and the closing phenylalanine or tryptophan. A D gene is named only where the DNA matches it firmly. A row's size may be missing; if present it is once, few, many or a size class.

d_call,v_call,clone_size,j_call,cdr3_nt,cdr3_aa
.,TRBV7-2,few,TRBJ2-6,TGTGCCAGCAGTACTTACCACTCTGGGGCCAACGTCCTGACTTTC,CASSTYHSGANVLTF
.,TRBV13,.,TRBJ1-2,TGTGCCAGCAGCCCGCCGTCGGGGAGTCCGGATAACTATGGCTACACCTTC,CASSPPSGSPDNYGYTF
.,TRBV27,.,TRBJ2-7,TGTGCCAGCAGTCGACAGGGTAGGGGGGGGTTTACCTACGAGCAGTACTTC,CASSRQGRGGFTYEQYF
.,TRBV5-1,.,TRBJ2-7,TGCGCCAGCAGCTTGGGACAGGCCCCTTACGAGCAGTACTTC,CASSLGQAPYEQYF
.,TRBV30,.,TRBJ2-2,TGTGCCTGGAGTCAGGGTTTGAGAGGGGAGCTGTTTTTT,CAWSQGLRGELFF
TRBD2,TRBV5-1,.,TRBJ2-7,TGCGCCAGCAGCTTCATAGCGGGAGGAGGAAGCGAGCAGTACTTC,CASSFIAGGGSEQYF
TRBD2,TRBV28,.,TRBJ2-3,TGTGCCAGCAGTCTCCCGGGAGGGAGCGGGGGGGCCTTAGGTACGCAGTATTTT,CASSLPGGSGGALGTQYF
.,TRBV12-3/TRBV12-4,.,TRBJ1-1,TGTGCCAGCAGTCTCCAAAGTGAAGCTTTCTTT,CASSLQSEAFF
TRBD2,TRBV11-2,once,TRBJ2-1,TGTGCCAGCAGCTTAGGGACTAGCGGGAATAATGAGCAGTTCTTC,CASSLGTSGNNEQFF
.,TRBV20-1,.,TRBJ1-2,TGCAGTGCTAGGTTCCTGGTAGATTATGGCTACACCTTC,CSARFLVDYGYTF
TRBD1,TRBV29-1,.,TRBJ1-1,TGCAGCGTTGTGGCTCGGCAGGGGGGCACTGAAGCTTTCTTT,CSVVARQGGTEAFF
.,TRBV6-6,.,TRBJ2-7,TGTGCCAGCAGTTACCGGCTATCTTCCTACGAGCAGTACTTC,CASSYRLSSYEQYF
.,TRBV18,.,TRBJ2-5,TGTGCCAGCTCACCATGGGAAGAGACCCAGTACTTC,CASSPWEETQYF
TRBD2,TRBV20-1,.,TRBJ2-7,TGCAGTGCTCGTAGCGGGATCACCTCCGAGCAGTACTTC,CSARSGITSEQYF
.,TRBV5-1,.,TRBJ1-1,TGCGCCAGCAGCTCGGGAGGGGATGGGACTGAAGCTTTCTTT,CASSSGGDGTEAFF
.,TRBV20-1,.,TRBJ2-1,TGCAGTGCTTCACGGGGGGCCCTATACAATGAGCAGTTCTTC,CSASRGALYNEQFF
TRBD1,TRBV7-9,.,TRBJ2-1,TGTGCCAGCAGCTTCTCGGGACAGGGCATCAATGAGCAGTTCTTC,CASSFSGQGINEQFF